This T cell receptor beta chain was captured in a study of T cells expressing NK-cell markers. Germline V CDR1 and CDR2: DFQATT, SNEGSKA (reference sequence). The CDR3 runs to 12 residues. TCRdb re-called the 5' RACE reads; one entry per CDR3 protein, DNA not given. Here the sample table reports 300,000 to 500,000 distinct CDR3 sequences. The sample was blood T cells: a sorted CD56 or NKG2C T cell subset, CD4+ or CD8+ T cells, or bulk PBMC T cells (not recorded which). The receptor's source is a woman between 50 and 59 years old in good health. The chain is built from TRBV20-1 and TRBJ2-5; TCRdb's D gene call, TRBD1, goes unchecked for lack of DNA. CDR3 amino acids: CSASGTEETQYF.